This section outlines one T cell receptor beta chain sequence together with its context. Its antigen remains undetermined. Nothing much larger sits one base from this clone, and base qualities are not available. Its CDR3 holds 13 amino acids, cysteine through phenylalanine. This entry keeps only the CDR3 DNA: 39 bases, framed from base 1. In the germline V gene (reference sequence), CDR1 corresponds to MNHEY and CDR2 to SMNVEV. Trimming costs V 3 bases and J 8 bases, and their ends lie 13 bases apart. The data originate from a study of OX40 agonist ivuxolimab in advanced cancers. With respect to the entire study: Ivuxolimab was an agonistic, fully human IgG2 monoclonal antibody directed against OX40 (CD134), a costimulatory receptor. Patients were allowed to have had prior anti-PD-1, anti-PD-L1 or anti-CTLA-4 therapy, and approximately 40% of the dose-escalation patients had been treated with checkpoint inhibitors. Intravenous ivuxolimab was administered to patients every 2 weeks at six dose levels: 0.01, 0.1, 0.3, 1.5, 3 and 10 mg/kg. The paper covers the monotherapy dose-escalation part of the phase I ivuxolimab trial, which included N = 52 patients. Partial responses occurred in three dose-escalation patients: two with cutaneous melanoma and one with hepatocellular carcinoma. In the dose-escalation cohort, 82.7% of patients were male, and the mean age was approximately 55 years, with a range of 23 to 79. Among the approximately 50 dose-escalation patients, around 20 had hepatocellular carcinoma, about 15 melanoma, 9 renal cell carcinoma and 9 head and neck cancer. The point of sequencing TCRbeta in the periphery was to test whether ivuxolimab changed TCR sequence diversity and drove clonal T-cell expansion. General conclusions and limits of the study: Clonal expansion of both CD4+ and CD8+ blood T cells was observed from baseline to week 6 at doses 0.1 to 3.0 mg/kg. After ivuxolimab, CD8+ T cells had more expanded clones than CD4+ T cells on average. Partial responders in the 0.1-3.0 mg/kg groups had among the lowest normalized peripheral clonal expansion, especially among CD8+ T cells. Low levels of normalized T-cell clonal expansion were also shown by some nonresponding patients. The antigen specificity of the clonally expanded peripheral T cells was not determined.

The trial excluded patients who had a history of autoimmune disease or were on systemic immunosuppression. Peripheral blood for TCR sequencing was collected from all dose cohorts at baseline, on cycle 4 day 1, and on cycle 7 day 1. Samples were obtained from an open-label, multicenter, first-in-human phase I dose-escalation trial of ivuxolimab. Adults with locally advanced or metastatic head and neck squamous cell, hepatocellular, melanoma or renal cell carcinoma were enrolled in the trial. Before TCR sequencing, CD4+ T cells and CD8+ T cells from peripheral blood were sorted into separate populations. For sequencing of the TCRbeta CDR3 region, genomic DNA was extracted from the sorted cells. The immunoSEQ Assay was used to sequence the TCRbeta CDR3 regions. Drawn from immuneACCESS, this table holds only the in-frame rearrangements with V and J called that TCRdb kept. Clones are partly lost; checked studies trace under half to an unresolved V gene and leave the rest unexplained. The sample table contains about 29,000 clones; only one count was recorded for about 89% of them. The ten top clones hold just under 9.5% of the sample.

The V and J segments used are TRBV27 and TRBJ1-1; D gene: possibly TRBD1, on 5 matching bases. Sample: CD4+ or CD8+ T cells sorted from blood, taken in a trial of the OX40 agonist ivuxolimab. The sequence came from an adult with an advanced solid tumor such as melanoma, head and neck, liver or kidney cancer. The DNA sequence reads TGTGCCAGCAGTTTTCGAACGGGGGGAGAAGCTTTCTTT. Its protein reads: CASSFRTGGEAFF.